These 22 T cell receptor beta chains share one sample of origin, sequenced in a study of blood T cell repertoires in COVID-19. Some clones are missing from TCRdb's copy, which holds only in-frame ones; the method was immunoSEQ multiplex PCR. The sample holds over 65,000 clones, roughly 86% seen once. Input material: peripheral blood. These receptors came from a human donor in a cohort sampled during active COVID-19.

This chain links TRBV6-5 with TRBJ2-1, with a weak D call TRBD2 (5 bases). The V gene's germline CDR1 is MNHEY and CDR2 SVGAGI. The CDR3 has 15 amino acids. The V and J ends lost 8 bases and 9 bases respectively, with 23 bases between them. For the CDR3, the DNA is TGTGCCAGCGGAGGATTAGCGTTTCGGGTTAGTGAGCAGTTCTTC. Protein product: CASGGLAFRVSEQFF.

V usage is TRBV12-3 or TRBV12-4 and J usage is TRBJ1-5; D is ambiguous. V was shortened by 8 bases and J by 9 bases, with 8 bases between the two germline ends. The CDR3 has 10 amino acids. The CDR3 reads CASPPGPQHF. In nucleotides, the CDR3 is TGTGCCAGCCCCCCCGGGCCCCAGCATTTT.

The chain is built from TRBV6-1 and TRBJ2-7, with 7 bases that match TRBD1. The junction had 7 bases not matched to a gene; V was cut back by 0 bases and J by 2 bases. Germline-derived CDR1 and CDR2 are MNHNS and SASEGT. CDR3 length: 16 residues. The CDR3 spells CASSEASGQRTYEQYF. CDR3 DNA sequence: TGTGCCAGCAGTGAAGCTTCGGGACAGCGGACCTACGAGCAGTACTTC.

The chain uses TRBV9 and TRBJ1-1; D is ambiguous. Germline CDR1 is SGDLS and CDR2 is YYNGEE. V gave up 2 bases and J gave up 4 bases, with 15 bases separating them. This CDR3 contains 15 residues. The CDR3 protein is CASSVGERDSTEAFF. CDR3 bases: TGTGCCAGCAGCGTTGGTGAGCGTGATAGCACTGAAGCTTTCTTT.

This chain joins TRBV5-5 and TRBJ2-2; 7 bases are shared with TRBD1. CDR3 length equals 15 residues. The germline V gene has CDR1 SGHKS and CDR2 YYEKEE (reference sequence). Trimming took 7 bases from V and 4 from J; bases not matched to a gene: 10. The CDR3 region has the DNA TGTGCCAGCGAGCGAGGGGCAGGGGGCACCGGGGAGCTGTTTTTT. Residues: CASERGAGGTGELFF. The whole variable domain, filled in from reference TRBV5-5 and TRBJ2-2, reads DAGVTQSPTHLIKTRGQQVTLRCSPISGHKSVSWYQQVLGQGPQFIFQYYEKEERGRGNFPDRFSARQFPNYSSELNVNALLLGDSALYLCASERGAGGTGELFFGEGSRLTVL.

The chain is built from TRBV6-6 and TRBJ2-7; 9 bases map to TRBD1. V lost 6 bases, J lost 7 bases, and 13 bases stayed unmatched. Germline V gene data show CDR1 as MNHNY and CDR2 as SVGAGI (reference sequence). The CDR3 is 15 residues long. Written as DNA, the CDR3 is TGTGCCAGCAGCAACCCGGGACAGGGAGCTGCGGAGCAGTACTTC. Translated: CASSNPGQGAAEQYF.

This clone appeared a single time. The chain carries TRBV11-2 and TRBJ2-1, with TRBD1 matching over 12 bases. The CDR3 loop spans 16 amino acids. The trim removed 1 base at V and 7 bases at J, leaving 5 bases unmatched. Germline V gene sequence: CDR1 SGHAT, CDR2 FQNNGV. CDR3 coding DNA: TGTGCCAGCAGCTTAGTGGGACAGGGGGCGGATAATGAGCAGTTCTTC. Protein sequence: CASSLVGQGADNEQFF. Combining the CDR3 with reference TRBV11-2 and TRBJ2-1 gives the whole variable domain EAGVAQSPRYKIIEKRQSVAFWCNPISGHATLYWYQQILGQGPKLLIQFQNNGVVDDSQLPKDRFSAERLKGVDSTLKIQPAKLEDSAVYLCASSLVGQGADNEQFFGPGTRLTVL.

The genes are TRBV7-6 and TRBJ1-6, with D maybe TRBD1 (5 bases). CDR1 SGHVS and CDR2 FNYEAQ come from the germline V gene. The CDR3 contains 15 residues. V lost 1 base and J 9 bases, leaving 13 bases between the germline ends. CDR3 in DNA: TGTGCCAGCAGCTTAGGGCGGGGGAAGGGTTCACCCCTCCACTTT. Amino acids: CASSLGRGKGSPLHF. Full variable domain (remainder filled in from reference TRBV7-6 and TRBJ1-6): GAGVSQSPRYKVTKRGQDVALRCDPISGHVSLYWYRQALGQGPEFLTYFNYEAQQDKSGLPNDRFSAERPEGSISTLTIQRTEQRDSAMYRCASSLGRGKGSPLHFGNGTRLTVT.

This sequence joins TRBV28 and TRBJ1-5; TRBD1 is a possible D gene (6 bases). The ends were cut back, 3 bases at V and 3 bases at J, with 9 bases in the middle. The V gene's germline CDR1 is MDHEN and CDR2 SYDVKM. The CDR3 loop spans 14 amino acids. For the CDR3, the DNA is TGTGCCAGCAGTTTCGCAGGGGCCAATCAGCCCCAGCATTTT. Protein: CASSFAGANQPQHF.

The chain uses TRBV13 and TRBJ2-7; D is perhaps TRBD1 (6 bases). CDR3 length: 15 amino acids. Trimming took 3 bases from V and 1 from J, leaving 13 bases between them. CDR1 and CDR2 from the germline V gene are PRHDT and FYEKMQ (reference sequence). The CDR3 region is CASSFLGTHSYEQYF. Written as DNA, the CDR3 is TGTGCCAGCAGCTTTCTAGGGACACATTCCTACGAGCAGTACTTC.

This clone has only one observation. The genes are TRBV7-3 and TRBJ2-3, with 9 bases matching TRBD2. The CDR3 is 16 amino acids. V dropped 2 bases and J dropped 10; count of bases not matched to a gene: 13. Germline assignment: CDR1 SGHTA and CDR2 FQGTGA. The CDR3 is CASSLDRVAGGPPQYF. The CDR3 DNA is TGTGCCAGCAGCTTAGATAGGGTGGCGGGGGGGCCGCCGCAGTATTTT.

The chain recombines TRBV5-8 with TRBJ2-2; D is perhaps TRBD1 (6 bases). The CDR3 loop spans 15 amino acids. In germline, CDR1 is SGHTS, CDR2 YDEGEE. Trimming pared 4 bases from V and 1 base from J, leaving 11 bases between. The CDR3 loop reads CASSKGQLNTGELFF. For the CDR3, the DNA is TGTGCCAGCAGCAAGGGACAATTGAACACCGGGGAGCTGTTTTTT. The full variable domain, its missing parts supplied by reference TRBV5-8 and TRBJ2-2, is EAGVTQSPTHLIKTRGQQATLRCSPISGHTSVYWYQQALGLGLQFLLWYDEGEERNRGNFPPRFSGRQFPNYSSELNVNALELEDSALYLCASSKGQLNTGELFFGEGSRLTVL.

The chain is built from TRBV7-2 and TRBJ1-5; D uncertain. The CDR3 sequence is 13 residues long. In germline, CDR1 is SGHTA, CDR2 FQGNSA. Trimming stripped 8 bases from V and 4 bases from J, with 12 bases between. CDR3: CASAPERNQPQHF. In DNA form, the CDR3 reads TGTGCCAGCGCACCCGAGAGGAATCAGCCCCAGCATTTT.

The chain combines TRBV5-1 with TRBJ1-6, with 8 positions matching TRBD1. The CDR3 totals 16 residues. Germline CDR1 reads SGHRS; CDR2 reads YFSETQ. V lost 4 bases, J lost 7 bases, and 10 bases stayed unmatched. CDR3 sequence: CASSLLGTGSNSPLHF. The CDR3 DNA is TGCGCCAGCAGCCTCCTCGGGACAGGCTCGAATTCACCCCTCCACTTT. The variable domain in full, with the rest retrieved from reference TRBV5-1 and TRBJ1-6, is KAGVTQTPRYLIKTRGQQVTLSCSPISGHRSVSWYQQTPGQGLQFLFEYFSETQRNKGNFPGRFSGRQFSNSRSEMNVSTLELGDSALYLCASSLLGTGSNSPLHFGNGTRLTVT.

The genes are TRBV3-1 (or the pseudogene TRBV3-2) and TRBJ2-5, with TRBD1 matching over 8 bases. V shed 5 bases, J shed 2 bases, and the junction held 4 bases outside the gene matches. This CDR3 is built from 14 residues. Germline V lookup: CDR1 LGHDT, CDR2 YNNKEL (reference sequence). Written as DNA, the CDR3 is TGTGCCAGCAGCTCGACAGGGGTACAAGAGACCCAGTACTTC. This sequence encodes CASSSTGVQETQYF.

This clone was found once. In nucleotides, the CDR3 is TGCGCCAGCAGCTTCTCAGGGGCGTCCTACAATGAGCAGTTCTTC. Its translation: CASSFSGASYNEQFF. The chain recombines TRBV5-1 with TRBJ2-1; tentatively, D is TRBD1 (6 bases). Germline loops: CDR1 SGHRS, CDR2 YFSETQ. Trimming removed 2 bases at V and 1 base at J, with 10 bases between. The CDR3 loop spans 15 amino acids. The variable domain in full, with the rest retrieved from reference TRBV5-1 and TRBJ2-1, is KAGVTQTPRYLIKTRGQQVTLSCSPISGHRSVSWYQQTPGQGLQFLFEYFSETQRNKGNFPGRFSGRQFSNSRSEMNVSTLELGDSALYLCASSFSGASYNEQFFGPGTRLTVL.

J is TRBJ2-3 and V is TRBV12-3 or TRBV12-4; D possibly corresponds to TRBD1 (5 bases). Between the trimmed V and J ends, which lost 8 bases and 2 bases, there was a span of 11 bases. The CDR3 is 13 residues long. The CDR3 nucleotides read TGTGCCAGCCTATGGGGCGCCACAGATACGCAGTATTTT. Amino acid sequence: CASLWGATDTQYF.

This rearrangement joins TRBV27 to TRBJ2-2, with 10 bases matching TRBD2. The CDR3 length is 17 residues. Germline CDR1 is MNHEY and CDR2 is SMNVEV (reference sequence). Unmatched junction bases numbered 12, after V lost 6 bases and J lost 5 bases. DNA for the CDR3: TGTGCCAGCAGACCGGGACTAGCGCCCTCTGGGACCGGGGAGCTGTTTTTT. Translated: CASRPGLAPSGTGELFF.

The chain joins TRBV11-2 to TRBJ2-7, with D possibly being TRBD1 (6 bases). Trimming stripped 1 base from V and 4 bases from J, with 20 bases between. The CDR3 spans 17 residues. Looked up from germline, CDR1 is SGHAT and CDR2 is FQNNGV. CDR3 in DNA: TGTGCCAGCAGCTTAGTGGCTTGGGGGCAGGGGAATTACGAGCAGTACTTC. As protein: CASSLVAWGQGNYEQYF.

The gene calls are TRBV9 and TRBJ1-3; D ambiguous. The CDR3 sequence is 17 residues long. Germline CDR1 SGDLS, CDR2 YYNGEE. V lost 0 bases and J lost 1, with 14 bases in between. This chain's CDR3 is CASSVALEDLSGNTIYF. The CDR3 bases are TGTGCCAGCAGCGTAGCTTTGGAGGATCTATCTGGAAACACCATATATTTT. The full variable domain, with the rest looked up from reference TRBV9 and TRBJ1-3, is DSGVTQTPKHLITATGQRVTLRCSPRSGDLSVYWYQQSLDQGLQFLIQYYNGEERAKGNILERFSAQQFPDLHSELNLSSLELGDSALYFCASSVALEDLSGNTIYFGEGSWLTVV.

The rearrangement links TRBV28 to TRBJ2-1; 9 nucleotides match TRBD1. Germline CDR1 MDHEN, CDR2 SYDVKM. J lost 8 bases, V lost 6 bases, and 14 bases had no gene match. This CDR3 spans 16 amino acids. The CDR3 loop reads CASRPGQGRALDEQFF. For the CDR3, the DNA is TGTGCCAGCAGACCAGGACAGGGGAGGGCACTCGATGAGCAGTTCTTC.

This chain connects TRBV10-3 to TRBJ1-4, with D perhaps TRBD1 (5 bases). V was clipped by 6 bases and J by 0 bases, with 8 bases between them. This CDR3 contains 14 residues. Per germline, CDR1 ENHRY and CDR2 SYGVKD. CDR3 bases: TGTGCCATCAGGCAGGGTGCAACTAATGAAAAACTGTTTTTT. Amino acid sequence: CAIRQGATNEKLFF.